The 22 T cell receptor beta chains in this list originate from one sample, sequenced in a study of regulatory T cells in long-lasting Graves disease. Through Arm-PCR of CDR3 regions and iRepertoire HTBI primers, TCR beta libraries were built. Each CDR3 protein gets one entry after TCRdb re-called the multiplex PCR reads with MiXCR. The profile shows about half a million distinct CDR3 sequences, approximately 23% of them singletons. The time point is: persistent/refractory GD, antithyroid drugs over 5 years with positive TRAb. The TCR library was prepared using RNA isolated from PBMCs. This material consisted of peripheral blood mononuclear cells (PBMCs), taken when the disease was refractory, from a patient treated with antithyroid drugs. These receptors came from a female donor with Graves disease.

The V call is TRBV7-9, the J call TRBJ1-1, with TRBD1 matching 10 bases. The CDR3 consists of 16 residues. The V gene's germline CDR1 is SEHNR and CDR2 FQNEAQ (reference sequence). The ends lost 8 bases at V and 5 bases at J; junction bases unmatched: 14. The CDR3 sequence is CASLDRGTGVVTEAFF. CDR3 in DNA: TGTGCCAGCCTGGATCGGGGGACAGGGGTTGTAACTGAAGCTTTCTTT.

The table lists this clonotype with a few counts. The chain has TRBV19 and TRBJ1-2, with D unresolved. CDR3 length equals 14 residues. CDR1 is LNHDA and CDR2 is SQIVND in the germline V gene (reference sequence). Between the trimmed V and J ends, which lost 3 bases and 4 bases, there was a span of 12 bases. The CDR3 region is CASSMAGPRYGYTF. Written as DNA, the CDR3 is TGTGCCAGTAGTATGGCAGGACCGCGCTATGGCTACACCTTC.

The rearrangement joins TRBV7-2 to TRBJ2-1; 8 bases fit TRBD2. The CDR3 runs to 20 residues. V lost 3 bases, J lost 0 bases, and 16 bases stayed unmatched. CDR1 is SGHTA and CDR2 is FQGNSA in the germline V gene. CDR3 in amino acids: CASSFVRTSYFMSSYNEQFF. In DNA, the CDR3 is TGTGCCAGCAGCTTTGTTCGGACTAGCTATTTTATGAGCTCCTACAATGAGCAGTTCTTC.

This clonotype has only a few counts. The rearrangement links TRBV11-3 to TRBJ1-3; D ambiguous. CDR3 length: 14 residues. Between the trimmed V and J ends, which lost 10 bases and 0 bases, there was a span of 13 bases. In germline, CDR1 is SGHNT, CDR2 YENEEA. CDR3 bases: TGTGCCACTCAAGAGGATAACTCTGGAAACACCATATATTTT. Translated, it gives CATQEDNSGNTIYF. The full variable domain, its missing parts supplied by reference TRBV11-3 and TRBJ1-3, is EAGVVQSPRYKIIEKKQPVAFWCNPISGHNTLYWYLQNLGQGPELLIRYENEEAVDDSQLPKDRFSAERLKGVDSTLKIQPAELGDSAVYLCATQEDNSGNTIYFGEGSWLTVV.

This clonotype was seen more than once but under ten times. This chain connects TRBV15 to TRBJ1-2; D might be TRBD1 (5 bases). This CDR3 has 14 amino acids. Trimming removed 0 bases from V and 8 bases from J, with 13 bases in between. CDR1 is LNHNV, CDR2 YYDKDF, per germline (reference sequence). As DNA, the CDR3 is TGTGCCACCAGCAGAGAAGGGGTCCCCGGAGGCTACACCTTC. Translating it yields CATSREGVPGGYTF.

This clonotype was found many times. The J gene is TRBJ2-7, the V gene TRBV20-1; TRBD2 matches 7 bases. The CDR3 loop spans 14 amino acids. Germline CDR1 reads DFQATT; CDR2 reads SNEGSKA (reference sequence). V lost 1 base to trimming and J lost 3 bases; unmatched junction nucleotides: 6. This CDR3 is CSARGSSGIYEQYF. DNA for the CDR3: TGCAGTGCTAGAGGGTCTAGCGGAATCTACGAGCAGTACTTC.

For this clonotype: With a much larger clone just one base away, this may be a read error. The chain couples TRBV12-3 or TRBV12-4 to TRBJ1-1; no firm D call. Trimming shortened V by 2 bases and J by 6 bases, and 16 bases separated the two germline ends. The length of the CDR3 is 15 residues. CDR3 bases: TGTGCCAGCAGTTTAAGGACCATGGGTTCGGCTGAAGCTTTCTTT. Translated, it gives CASSLRTMGSAEAFF.

This clonotype has a handful of counts. The chain is built from TRBV11-2 and TRBJ2-4, with 12 bases lining up with TRBD2. The CDR3 length is 14 residues. Per germline, CDR1 SGHAT and CDR2 FQNNGV. With 4 bases clipped from V and 10 bases from J, the junction kept 5 bases outside the gene matches. CDR3 in amino acids: CASSSGLAGTIQYF. As DNA, the CDR3 is TGTGCCAGCAGCTCCGGACTAGCGGGGACTATTCAGTACTTC.

This sequence joins TRBV12-3 or TRBV12-4 and TRBJ1-5; D is perhaps TRBD1 (5 bases). This CDR3 spans 14 amino acids. V was shortened by 3 bases and J by 3 bases, with 9 bases between the two germline ends. The chain's CDR3 is CASSFQGNNQPQHF. CDR3 DNA sequence: TGTGCCAGCAGTTTTCAGGGAAACAATCAGCCCCAGCATTTT.

V and J are TRBV16 and TRBJ1-5; possible D gene TRBD1, 5 bases. The CDR3 spans 19 residues. The ends were cut back, 2 bases at V and 0 bases at J, with 20 bases in the middle. Germline-derived CDR1 and CDR2 are KGHSY and FQNENV. The CDR3 bases are TGTGCCAGCAGCCAAGTATCTTCCGGGACGGCTTATAGCAATCAGCCCCAGCATTTT. This sequence encodes CASSQVSSGTAYSNQPQHF.

This clonotype came up a few times. The chain couples TRBV6-5 to TRBJ2-5, with D possibly being TRBD1 (6 bases). V dropped 2 bases and J dropped 0 bases, with 7 bases sitting between them. The CDR3 sequence is 14 residues long. CDR1 is MNHEY and CDR2 is SVGAGI in the germline V gene. The CDR3 coding sequence is TGTGCCAGCAGTTACGACAGGAACCAAGAGACCCAGTACTTC. Protein product: CASSYDRNQETQYF.

About this clonotype itself: Since a much larger clone is just one base distant, this may be a read error. The chain is built from TRBV7-8 and TRBJ1-5, with D tentatively TRBD1 (5 bases). Germline loops: CDR1 SGHVS, CDR2 FQNEAQ. Trimming cost V 5 bases and J 6 bases, with 14 bases left between them. The CDR3 is 14 amino acids. Here the CDR3 DNA reads TGTGCCAGCAGCGCATTCAGGGAAAGTCAGCCCCAGCATTTT. Translated: CASSAFRESQPQHF.

There are many counts of this clonotype. This chain uses TRBV12-3 or TRBV12-4 with TRBJ1-5; tentative D call: TRBD1 (5 bases). V lost 2 bases and J lost 7, with 15 bases in between. This CDR3 has 15 amino acids. The CDR3 sequence is CASSLSGGGGQPQHF. The DNA for the CDR3 is TGTGCCAGCAGTTTATCGGGGGGGGGAGGGCAGCCCCAGCATTTT.

There are many counts of this clonotype. This chain connects TRBV2 to TRBJ2-4; D unresolved. This CDR3 region has 14 residues. Per germline, CDR1 SNHLY and CDR2 FYNNEI. Trimming took 8 bases from V and 6 from J, leaving 17 bases between them. In DNA form, the CDR3 reads TGTGCCAGCGGCCCCTCTCCCCCAAGAAACATTCAGTACTTC. Its protein product is CASGPSPPRNIQYF.

This clonotype was counted at least ten times. This chain links TRBV12-3 or TRBV12-4 with TRBJ1-1; tentative D call: TRBD1 (6 bases). The CDR3 runs to 14 residues. V was cut by 8 bases and J by 2 bases, with 15 bases left in between. The CDR3 loop is CASLGGQPNTEAFF. The CDR3 DNA sequence: TGTGCCAGCCTTGGGGGGCAGCCAAACACTGAAGCTTTCTTT.

At least ten counts were recorded for this clonotype. V is TRBV19 and J is TRBJ1-1; 9 positions match TRBD1. From germline, CDR1 is LNHDA and CDR2 SQIVND (reference sequence). Losses at the gene ends were 6 bases for V and 3 bases for J; bases not matched to a gene: 5. This CDR3 region has 14 residues. In DNA form, the CDR3 reads TGTGCCAGTAGCCTCGGACAGGGGTACACTGAAGCTTTCTTT. Translating it yields CASSLGQGYTEAFF.

The J gene is TRBJ1-1, the V gene TRBV5-1; 8 bases align to TRBD1. Germline trimming cut 3 bases from V and 4 bases from J; bases unmatched to any gene: 8. This CDR3 is built from 15 residues. CDR1 is SGHRS, CDR2 YFSETQ, per germline. CDR3 amino acids: CASSYRQGPITEAFF. The CDR3 bases are TGCGCCAGCAGCTATCGACAGGGGCCTATCACTGAAGCTTTCTTT.

At least ten counts were recorded for this clonotype. V usage is TRBV7-3 and J usage is TRBJ2-7, with D possibly TRBD2 on 6 matching bases. Germline CDR1 reads SGHTA; CDR2 reads FQGTGA. The length of the CDR3 is 14 residues. Trimming removed 5 bases at V and 4 bases at J, with 15 bases between. The CDR3 protein is CASSPTGGLYEQYF. For the CDR3, the DNA is TGTGCCAGCAGCCCAACCGGAGGGTTGTACGAGCAGTACTTC.

The chain is built from TRBV6-1 and TRBJ1-3; D call uncertain. There are 13 residues in the CDR3. V was cut by 8 bases and J by 2 bases, with 10 bases left in between. Germline CDR1 and CDR2: MNHNS and SASEGT. CDR3: CASLSQAGNTIYF. CDR3 nucleotides: TGTGCCAGCCTCAGTCAAGCTGGAAACACCATATATTTT.

This clonotype has a count of ten or more. CDR3 DNA: TGTGCCAGCAGTCCCGGACTAGCGGGGGGCATAAACCAAGAGACCCAGTACTTC. Translation: CASSPGLAGGINQETQYF. The V and J genes are TRBV12-3 or TRBV12-4 and TRBJ2-5; 14 bases match TRBD2. The CDR3 runs 18 residues. V was pared by 5 bases and J by 0 bases, with 8 bases of the junction left unmatched.

With regard to this clonotype: A much larger clonotype is one base distant, so this may be a read error. The chain has TRBV6-5 and TRBJ2-7; no firm D call. The CDR3 consists of 16 residues. In germline, CDR1 is MNHEY, CDR2 SVGAGI. CDR3 protein: CASRYSPFTSSYEQYF. DNA for the CDR3: TGTGCCAGCAGGTACTCCCCTTTCACCAGCTCCTACGAGCAGTACTTC.

This clonotype was counted a few times. The chain recombines TRBV7-2 with TRBJ2-2; D may match TRBD1 or TRBD2 (5 bases each). V dropped 11 bases and J dropped 0 bases, with 10 bases sitting between them. Per the germline V gene, CDR1 is SGHTA and CDR2 is FQGNSA. The CDR3 is 13 residues long. CDR3 residues: CAARDPNTGELFF. CDR3 in DNA: TGTGCCGCACGGGACCCGAACACCGGGGAGCTGTTTTTT.